This T cell receptor beta chain was captured in a study of blood T cells in healthy people across ages. The authors ran a second PCR of about 7 to 11 cycles using a sample-barcoded 5' primer and a J-beta primer mix. TCRdb reprocessed the 5' RACE reads via MiXCR and lists one record per CDR3 protein. The data hold hundreds of thousands of distinct CDR3 sequences, with about 30% observed a single time. This clonotype turned up a few times. Given a much more abundant clone one base away, this may be a read error. Germline-derived CDR1 and CDR2 are SGDLS and YYNGEE. There are 16 residues in the CDR3. The rearrangement links TRBV9 to TRBJ2-2; TRBD2 matches 11 bases. Sequences were obtained from blood. This sequence originates from a woman of 80 years or more in good health. This chain's CDR3 is CASSVVTSGGTGERFF. The CDR3 DNA reads as TGTGCCAGCAGCGTAGTCACTAGCGGGGGTACCGGGGAGCGGTTTTTT.